The sequence of this T cell receptor beta chain was determined in a study of T cells after yellow fever vaccination. Study-wide background: Libraries from low-cell-number fractions were prepared with the SMART-Seq v4 Ultra Low Input RNA kit. Whole-study results and caveats: Reappearing after the booster were most of the clones from primary vaccination (less than 97% CD4, 88% CD8). Of the clonotypes, a small share occurred in both CD4 and CD8 compartments.

This CDR3 contains 15 residues. J lost 4 bases, V lost 6 bases, and 9 bases had no gene match. The germline V gene has CDR1 SGHVS and CDR2 FNYEAQ. This clonotype was picked up a small number of times. Its target is not known. The authors made TCR cDNA by 5'RACE template switching, adding a universal primer site and UMIs. TCRdb re-analysed the 5' RACE reads in MiXCR, keeping a single row per CDR3 protein. The table shows about 63,000 distinct CDR3 sequences, with roughly 7.4% occurring only once. This TCR came from a man aged 25-40 years who received the YFV17D yellow fever vaccine. The starting material was CD8+ T cells sorted from PBMCs, obtained 15 days after the yellow fever booster vaccination. This chain links TRBV7-6 with TRBJ2-3; 8 bases are a match to TRBD2. The CDR3: CASRPTAGVSDTQYF. The CDR3 bases are TGTGCCAGCAGACCTACAGCGGGAGTCTCAGATACGCAGTATTTT.